The T cell receptor beta chain under discussion was sequenced for a study of shared clonotypes between healthy human individuals. Germline V gene sequence: CDR1 GTSNPN, CDR2 SVGIG (reference sequence). This CDR3 has 15 amino acids. Naive CD45RA+ and memory CD45RA-negative subsets were split from CD4+ cells. Notes on the study in general: Generally, naive subsets came out with larger estimated richness than memory subsets.

TCRdb's copy holds only in-frame clones and misses some; the assay was immunoSEQ multiplex PCR. This sample has 2 million to 2.5 million clones, with around 92% found just once. As regards this clone: Antigen: not known.

The rearrangement uses TRBV30 and TRBJ2-5, with 10 positions matching TRBD1. The J call is uncertain, as TRBJ2-7 better fits the DNA end. This receptor was taken from a young man in good health. Some clones in this sample may be carry-over from other donors' samples. Sequenced material: naive CD4+ T cells from PBMCs. The subset was: CD45RA+ positively selected. The CDR3 protein is CAWTKIGTGEDEQYF. For the CDR3, the DNA is TGTGCCTGGACCAAAATTGGGACAGGGGAAGACGAGCAGTACTTC.